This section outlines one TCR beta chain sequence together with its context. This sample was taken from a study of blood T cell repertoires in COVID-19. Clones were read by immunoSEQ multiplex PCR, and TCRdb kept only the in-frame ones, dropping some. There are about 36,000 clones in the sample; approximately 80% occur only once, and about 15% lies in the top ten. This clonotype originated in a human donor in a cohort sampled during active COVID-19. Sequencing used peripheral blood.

CDR3: CASSWGLAGGPGNDEQFF. The DNA of the CDR3 is TGCGCCAGCAGCTGGGGACTAGCGGGGGGGCCAGGTAACGATGAGCAGTTCTTC. The chain joins TRBV5-1 to TRBJ2-1; TRBD2 aligns across 16 bases. The CDR3 loop spans 18 amino acids. CDR1 and CDR2 from the germline V gene are SGHRS and YFSETQ. Trimming at V came to 3 bases and at J to 8 bases, leaving 11 bases not matched to a gene.